These T cell receptor beta chains were read from a single sample in a study of blood T cell repertoires in COVID-19. Sequencing used immunoSEQ multiplex PCR; TCRdb keeps in-frame clones, though not all of them. Of about 150,000 clones in the sample, roughly 90% were seen once. Sequencing was done on a sample of PBMCs or T cells enriched from blood (not recorded which). Every receptor here comes from a woman in her forties or fifties who had recovered from COVID-19. Both conserved end residues are part of each CDR3. The D gene is left open where the match is weak. Where a row states a size, it is once, few, many or the class of an expanded clone; other rows omit it.

NA TRBJ1-1 TRBV5-1 NA CASSSSQGTEAFF TGCGCCAGCAGCTCCTCGCAGGGGACTGAAGCTTTCTTT
TRBD2 TRBJ2-7 TRBV5-4 NA CASSWGTSGRGEQYF TGTGCCAGCAGCTGGGGGACTAGCGGTCGGGGGGAGCAGTACTTC
NA TRBJ1-4 TRBV30 NA CAWSGRRGLSDEKLFF TGTGCCTGGAGTGGGAGGAGGGGACTATCGGATGAAAAACTGTTTTTT
NA TRBJ1-3 TRBV12-3/TRBV12-4 NA CASSFRAGNTIYF TGTGCCAGCAGTTTCAGGGCTGGAAACACCATATATTTT
NA TRBJ1-5 TRBV6-2/TRBV6-3 NA CASSYTRNPREAYSNQPQHF TGTGCCAGCAGTTACACTCGAAATCCACGGGAGGCCTATAGCAATCAGCCCCAGCATTTT
TRBD1 TRBJ2-7 TRBV4-3 NA CASSQVTGGAYEQYF TGCGCCAGCAGCCAGGTGACAGGGGGCGCCTACGAGCAGTACTTC
TRBD2 TRBJ2-1 TRBV18 NA CASSPEGGDHEQFF TGTGCCAGCTCACCAGAGGGAGGGGACCATGAGCAGTTCTTC
NA TRBJ1-1 TRBV3-1/TRBV3-2 NA CASSPHWGPDTEAFF TGTGCCAGCAGCCCGCACTGGGGGCCGGACACTGAAGCTTTCTTT
TRBD2 TRBJ2-3 TRBV27 NA CASSLAGDLTDTQYF TGTGCCAGCAGTTTAGCGGGGGATCTTACAGATACGCAGTATTTT
TRBD1 TRBJ2-5 TRBV7-3 few CASSPGQGSTQYF TGTGCCAGCAGCCCGGGACAGGGTTCGACCCAGTACTTC
NA TRBJ2-3 TRBV14 once CASSLWRTSTDTQYF TGTGCCAGCAGCCTTTGGCGGACTAGCACAGATACGCAGTATTTT
NA TRBJ2-7 TRBV5-1 NA CASRREGAVNEQYF TGCGCCAGCAGGCGGGAAGGCGCGGTCAACGAGCAGTACTTC
NA TRBJ1-5 TRBV18 NA CASSPSRGTQPQHF TGTGCCAGCTCACCAAGCAGGGGAACTCAGCCCCAGCATTTT
TRBD2 TRBJ2-2 TRBV7-8 NA CASSSTGLAGGTGGELFF TGTGCCAGCAGCTCGACGGGACTAGCGGGGGGGACAGGAGGGGAGCTGTTTTTT
NA TRBJ1-5 TRBV4-1 few CASSQRDINQPQHF TGCGCCAGCAGTCAAAGGGACATCAATCAGCCCCAGCATTTT
NA TRBJ1-2 TRBV30 NA CAGRESAYGYTF TGTGCCGGTAGGGAGTCCGCCTATGGCTACACCTTC
TRBD1 TRBJ1-1 TRBV28 NA CASSFSGTGGTEAFF TGTGCCAGCAGTTTTTCCGGGACAGGCGGCACTGAAGCTTTCTTT
NA TRBJ2-7 TRBV27 NA CASSLSGLLGVPYEQYF TGTGCCAGCAGTTTATCGGGTTTGTTAGGGGTCCCCTACGAGCAGTACTTC
TRBD1 TRBJ2-7 TRBV30 NA CAWSRDRVYEQYF TGTGCCTGGAGTAGGGACAGGGTGTACGAGCAGTACTTC
NA TRBJ2-2 TRBV3-1/TRBV3-2 NA CASSQRGGATGELFF TGTGCCAGCAGCCAACGAGGGGGGGCCACCGGGGAGCTGTTTTTT
NA TRBJ2-1 TRBV13 NA CASSLSITYNEQFF TGTGCCAGCAGCCTTTCTATCACCTACAATGAGCAGTTCTTC
TRBD1 TRBJ1-5 TRBV6-2/TRBV6-3 NA CASSLQGGGQPQHF TGTGCCAGCAGCCTACAGGGGGGAGGTCAGCCCCAGCATTTT
NA TRBJ2-4 TRBV7-2 NA CASSLAEGKNIQYF TGTGCCAGCAGCTTAGCTGAGGGCAAAAACATTCAGTACTTC
TRBD1 TRBJ1-1 TRBV5-1 NA CASSLSGQGKFEAFF TGCGCCAGCAGCTTGTCAGGACAGGGGAAGTTTGAAGCTTTCTTT
NA TRBJ2-2 TRBV5-1 NA CASSLADTLANTGELFF TGCGCCAGCAGCTTGGCAGACACTCTGGCGAACACCGGGGAGCTGTTTTTT
TRBD1 TRBJ1-2 TRBV29-1 NA CSVEERLRQGSNYGYTF TGCAGCGTTGAAGAACGCCTGCGACAGGGCAGTAACTATGGCTACACCTTC
TRBD1 TRBJ1-1 TRBV7-2 NA CASSKGQGYYNTEAFF TGTGCCAGCAGCAAGGGACAGGGGTACTACAACACTGAAGCTTTCTTT
TRBD1 TRBJ1-2 TRBV19 NA CASSLRLGTGSGYTF TGTGCCAGTAGTTTACGACTCGGGACAGGGAGTGGCTACACCTTC
TRBD2 TRBJ2-7 TRBV7-9 NA CASSLGLADLYF TGTGCCAGCAGCTTAGGACTAGCGGACTTGTACTTC
NA TRBJ2-7 TRBV7-3 NA CASSPTTGTEQYF TGTGCCAGCAGCCCAACTACAGGGACCGAGCAGTACTTC
NA TRBJ2-2 TRBV6-5 NA CASSPLGELFF TGTGCCAGCAGTCCCCTCGGGGAGCTGTTTTTT
TRBD1 TRBJ2-7 TRBV18 NA CASSPRPGTGVYYEQYF TGTGCCAGCTCACCCAGGCCCGGGACAGGGGTCTACTACGAGCAGTACTTC
TRBD2 TRBJ2-1 TRBV14 NA CASSQGWTSGGADEQFF TGTGCCAGCAGCCAAGGGTGGACTAGCGGGGGTGCTGATGAGCAGTTCTTC
TRBD2 TRBJ2-3 TRBV7-2 NA CASSLSGPGLAGPDTQYF TGTGCCAGCAGCCTCAGCGGCCCGGGACTAGCGGGGCCAGATACGCAGTATTTT
TRBD2 TRBJ2-7 TRBV6-4 NA CASSEASGDYEQYF TGTGCCAGCAGTGAGGCTAGCGGAGATTACGAGCAGTACTTC
TRBD1 TRBJ1-1 TRBV7-9 once CASSLGTTGETEAFF TGTGCCAGCAGCTTAGGGACGACAGGGGAGACTGAAGCTTTCTTT
NA TRBJ1-5 TRBV19 NA CASSTRPLSNQPQHF TGTGCCAGTAGTACTAGACCCCTTAGCAATCAGCCCCAGCATTTT
NA TRBJ2-5 TRBV5-1 NA CASSYGGVQETQYF TGCGCCAGCAGCTACGGCGGGGTTCAAGAGACCCAGTACTTC